This T cell receptor (beta chain) was identified during a study of CD8+ T cells in alopecia areata. The wider study: The SALT score measured affected scalp surface percentage in treated patients. Study findings and constraints: Under tofacitinib, fewer expanded CD8+ clones appeared among the top 100 scalp clones.

Points on this clone: As yet, its antigen is unknown.

Following extraction, RNA underwent reverse transcription to cDNA, which served as the sequencing template. TCRdb keeps only in-frame clones here, not all; method: immunoSEQ multiplex PCR. The repertoire holds roughly 210,000 clones, around 43% seen once, with around 3% in the top ten. Treatment described: oral pan-JAK inhibitor, 5-10 mg twice daily. Peripheral blood and lesional scalp punch biopsies came from alopecia areata patients. The junction had 8 bases not matched to a gene; V was cut back by 4 bases and J by 0 bases. This CDR3 spans 16 amino acids. CDR1 and CDR2 from the germline V gene are SGHDN and FVKESK.

The sequencing used CD4+ T cells sorted from blood, collected around week 37, from a patient treated with tofacitinib. The clonotype comes from a human donor with alopecia areata. This rearrangement joins TRBV14 to TRBJ1-1, with 7 bases matching TRBD1. CDR3 loop: CASSPLRGGLNTEAFF. CDR3 sequence (DNA): TGTGCCAGCAGCCCCCTGAGAGGGGGCTTGAACACTGAAGCTTTCTTT.